The 19 T cell receptor beta chains reported below all come from one sample, sequenced in a study of cytomegalovirus exposure and HLA in healthy donors. PCR employed 60 Vbeta and 13 Jbeta primers. Sequenced by immunoSEQ multiplex PCR; TCRdb stores in-frame clones only, minus some. The sample shows roughly 100,000 clones, approximately 76% of them seen only once. Material for sequencing was PBMCs. Receptor source: a man between 40 and 49 years old in good health and CMV-seronegative.

J is TRBJ2-5 and V is TRBV9; 8 nucleotides agree with TRBD2. Per the germline V gene, CDR1 is SGDLS and CDR2 is YYNGEE. This CDR3 is built from 15 residues. J was trimmed by 2 bases and V by 0 bases; bases with no gene match: 3. CDR3 in DNA: TGTGCCAGCAGCGTAGGGACTAGCCGGCAAGAGACCCAGTACTTC. As protein: CASSVGTSRQETQYF.

The rearrangement links TRBV27 to TRBJ1-1, with D unresolved. CDR1 MNHEY and CDR2 SMNVEV come from the germline V gene (reference sequence). The V end lost 6 bases, the J end lost 4 bases, and 15 bases lay between the germline ends. The CDR3 has 14 residues. The CDR3 DNA reads as TGTGCCAGCAGGGCGTTCGGAGGGCCCACTGAAGCTTTCTTT. Translating gives CASRAFGGPTEAFF.

The rearrangement links TRBV19 to TRBJ1-1, with TRBD1 matching 7 bases. Germline-derived CDR1 and CDR2 are LNHDA and SQIVND (reference sequence). This CDR3 contains 15 residues. Trimming removed 4 bases from V and 4 bases from J; junction bases left unmatched: 9. CDR3 protein: CASSTYDRVSTEAFF. Written as DNA, the CDR3 is TGTGCCAGTAGTACTTACGACAGGGTGAGCACTGAAGCTTTCTTT.

V gene TRBV5-4 combines with J gene TRBJ2-1; 9 positions match TRBD2. The CDR3 has 20 amino acids. Germline V gene lookup returns CDR1 SGHNT and CDR2 YYREEE (reference sequence). J gave up 1 base and V 7 bases, and 21 bases lay outside the gene matches. CDR3 coding DNA: TGTGCCAGCTGGGCTAGCGGGGACCCGGGGCCAGGGAGGTCCTACAATGAGCAGTTCTTC. Residues: CASWASGDPGPGRSYNEQFF. The variable domain in full, completed from reference TRBV5-4 and TRBJ2-1, reads ETGVTQSPTHLIKTRGQQVTLRCSSQSGHNTVSWYQQALGQGPQFIFQYYREEENGRGNFPPRFSGLQFPNYSSELNVNALELDDSALYLCASWASGDPGPGRSYNEQFFGPGTRLTVL.

CDR3 loop: CASRPTGGADSFF. The CDR3 coding sequence is TGTGCCAGCAGACCCACAGGGGGCGCGGATTCTTTCTTT. This chain connects TRBV28 to TRBJ1-1; 9 bases align to TRBD1. The CDR3 spans 13 residues. Germline CDR1 reads MDHEN; CDR2 reads SYDVKM. J was trimmed by 12 bases and V by 6 bases; bases with no gene match: 11.

This rearrangement joins TRBV27 to TRBJ1-3; 7 nucleotides align to TRBD1. V shed 2 bases, J shed 3 bases, and the junction held 7 bases outside the gene matches. This CDR3 has 16 residues. Germline loops: CDR1 MNHEY, CDR2 SMNVEV (reference sequence). CDR3 DNA: TGTGCCAGCAGTTTAAACCCGACAGGGTTTGGAAACACCATATATTTT. This codes for CASSLNPTGFGNTIYF.

The V and J genes are TRBV18 and TRBJ1-5; no definite D call. This CDR3 has 14 amino acids. Germline values: CDR1 KGHSH, CDR2 LQKENI. Between the trimmed V and J ends, which lost 2 bases and 3 bases, there was a span of 8 bases. The CDR3 spells CASSPGAPNQPQHF. The CDR3 nucleotides read TGTGCCAGCTCACCAGGAGCTCCCAATCAGCCCCAGCATTTT.

The rearrangement joins TRBV10-3 to TRBJ2-7; no clear D. This CDR3 comprises 12 residues. The V and J ends lost 6 bases and 3 bases respectively, with 9 bases between them. Germline V lookup: CDR1 ENHRY, CDR2 SYGVKD. The CDR3 region has the DNA TGTGCCATCAGCAACCCAGGCTACGAGCAGTACGTC. Amino acid sequence: CAISNPGYEQYV.

The chain recombines TRBV29-1 with TRBJ2-3; 10 positions match TRBD2. Germline V gives CDR1 SQVTM, CDR2 ANQGSEA. The CDR3 loop spans 14 amino acids. Trimming took 5 bases from V and 3 from J; bases not matched to a gene: 5. CDR3 nucleotide sequence: TGCAGCGTTAAAGCGGGGGGGAGTACAGATACGCAGTATTTT. Its translation is CSVKAGGSTDTQYF.

This chain joins TRBV7-2 and TRBJ1-1; the D gene is possibly TRBD1 (6 bases). The germline CDR1 and CDR2 sequences are SGHTA and FQGNSA. V gave up 0 bases and J gave up 1 base, with 12 bases separating them. The CDR3 runs 16 residues. CDR3 coding DNA: TGTGCCAGCAGCTTAGCGAGGGGGACGGGGAACACTGAAGCTTTCTTT. Translated, it gives CASSLARGTGNTEAFF.

This chain connects TRBV5-1 to TRBJ1-4; 7 nucleotides line up with TRBD1. Germline lookup yields CDR1 SGHRS and CDR2 YFSETQ. The CDR3 length is 15 residues. V lost 4 bases and J lost 5; bases outside the gene matches: 8. CDR3 sequence: CASSLLGTANEKLFF. DNA for the CDR3: TGCGCCAGCAGCCTGCTAGGGACAGCCAATGAAAAACTGTTTTTT.

This clone was picked up a small number of times. This CDR3 reads CASSLGRENYGYTF. The CDR3 bases are TGTGCCAGCAGCTTGGGAAGGGAGAACTATGGCTACACCTTC. The V gene is TRBV5-4, the J gene TRBJ1-2; no definite D call. This CDR3 is 14 amino acids long. Between the trimmed V and J ends, which lost 0 bases and 2 bases, there was a span of 8 bases. Germline V gene lookup returns CDR1 SGHNT and CDR2 YYREEE (reference sequence).

The chain combines TRBV5-1 with TRBJ1-2, with D perhaps TRBD1 (6 bases). Trimming took 0 bases from V and 7 from J, leaving 22 bases between them. The CDR3 is 17 amino acids. CDR1 is SGHRS, CDR2 YFSETQ, per germline. The CDR3 DNA sequence: TGCGCCAGCAGCTTGGAATTCGGTGGACAGACAATTGGTGGCTACACCTTC. It is translated as CASSLEFGGQTIGGYTF. Complete variable domain (other parts from reference TRBV5-1 and TRBJ1-2): KAGVTQTPRYLIKTRGQQVTLSCSPISGHRSVSWYQQTPGQGLQFLFEYFSETQRNKGNFPGRFSGRQFSNSRSEMNVSTLELGDSALYLCASSLEFGGQTIGGYTFGSGTRLTVV.

V and J are TRBV29-1 and TRBJ1-1, with D possibly being TRBD1 (5 bases). The CDR3 sequence is 12 residues long. The germline V gene has CDR1 SQVTM and CDR2 ANQGSEA. The DNA for the CDR3 is TGCAGGACTGGTGGGGGGAGCACTGAAGCTTTCTTT. Its protein product is CRTGGGSTEAFF.

The genes are TRBV7-6 and TRBJ2-3; D gene ambiguous. The CDR3 totals 14 residues. V shed 2 bases and J shed 0 bases, with 6 bases lying between them. The germline V gene encodes CDR1 SGHVS and CDR2 FNYEAQ. In DNA form, the CDR3 reads TGTGCCAGCAGCTTACAAACTAGCACAGATACGCAGTATTTT. This sequence encodes CASSLQTSTDTQYF.

The chain combines TRBV7-6 with TRBJ2-3; 12 bases agree with TRBD2. The germline V gene has CDR1 SGHVS and CDR2 FNYEAQ. V lost 5 bases to trimming and J lost 5 bases; unmatched junction nucleotides: 8. CDR3 length: 16 residues. The CDR3 region has the DNA TGTGCCAGCAGCCTCCGACTAGCGGGGGTTCGAGATACGCAGTATTTT. Its translation is CASSLRLAGVRDTQYF.

The table lists this clone with a few counts. The chain recombines TRBV19 with TRBJ2-6, with D possibly TRBD1 on 7 matching bases. The CDR3 length is 18 residues. Trimming removed 6 bases at V and 0 bases at J, with 18 bases between. Germline V CDR1 and CDR2: LNHDA, SQIVND (reference sequence). CDR3 loop: CASSPIQGTASGANVLTF. The CDR3, as DNA: TGTGCCAGTAGCCCGATACAGGGGACTGCCTCTGGGGCCAACGTCCTGACTTTC.

This clone has only a few counts. This chain links TRBV6-6 with TRBJ1-4; the D is unclear. Trimming cost V 0 bases and J 8 bases, with 4 bases left between them. The CDR3 is 12 amino acids. The V gene's germline CDR1 is MNHNY and CDR2 SVGAGI (reference sequence). CDR3 in DNA: TGTGCCAGCAGTTACTCTAGAGAAAAACTGTTTTTT. Encoded protein: CASSYSREKLFF.

The V call is TRBV11-3, the J call TRBJ2-7; 10 bases map to TRBD1. Germline V gives CDR1 SGHNT, CDR2 YENEEA. Trimming cost V 3 bases and J 4 bases; bases outside gene matches: 6. This CDR3 has 15 amino acids. CDR3 in DNA: TGTGCCAGCAGCTTGGGGACAGGGGTCGGGTACGAGCAGTACTTC. This codes for CASSLGTGVGYEQYF.